This entry is about one T cell receptor beta chain. Sequencing was performed with immunoSEQ multiplex PCR; in TCRdb, only in-frame clones are kept and a portion is missing. The sample includes tens of thousands of clones, approximately 77% of them seen just once. This record comes from a study of memory CD4+ T cells and cytomegalovirus serostatus. The sort gate was single viable CD3+CD4+CD8-CD45RO+ cells for memory CD4+ T cells. V lost 2 bases to trimming and J lost 4 bases, with 11 bases between them. The length of the CDR3 is 14 residues. The germline CDR1 and CDR2 sequences are SGHDN and FVKESK. The chain joins TRBV14 to TRBJ1-1, with no clear D. Sequencing was carried out using memory CD4+ T cells from blood. The clonotype originates from an adult in good health and CMV-seronegative. Some clones in this sample may be carry-over from other donors' samples. CDR3 in DNA: TGTGCCAGCAGCCAACGGGTGGGGAGCACTGAAGCTTTCTTT. Translated: CASSQRVGSTEAFF.